Each of the 19 T cell receptor beta chains below was sequenced from the same sample in a study of T cell clonotyping in hematopoietic cell transplantation. The method was immunoSEQ multiplex PCR; TCRdb's version includes in-frame clones alone and lacks a portion of them. This table has roughly 38,000 clones, roughly 88% appearing once. Source material: peripheral blood mononuclear cells. These receptors were taken from a woman between 40 and 50 years old in good health. Some clones in this sample may be carry-over from other donors' samples.

V usage is TRBV5-1 and J usage is TRBJ1-2; possible D gene TRBD1, 5 bases. This CDR3 is built from 15 residues. V was pared by 1 base and J by 6 bases, with 16 bases between. Germline V lookup: CDR1 SGHRS, CDR2 YFSETQ. CDR3 coding DNA: TGCGCCAGCAGCTTGTTTGGGGGTTCGAGTGATGGCTACACCTTC. It specifies CASSLFGGSSDGYTF.

In this sample, this clone turned up once. One end of the junction does not line up with germline, which may come from a read error. The CDR3 loop is CASCQGFGISNEQFF. The CDR3 region has the DNA TGCGCCAGCTGCCAAGGGTTCGGGATCTCCAATGAGCAGTTCTTC. The rearrangement joins TRBV4-3 to TRBJ2-1; D perhaps matches TRBD2 (5 bases). Germline-derived CDR1 and CDR2 are LGHNA and YSLEER. This CDR3 has 15 amino acids.

The rearrangement links TRBV11-2 to TRBJ2-2; 10 positions match TRBD2. The germline V gene has CDR1 SGHAT and CDR2 FQNNGV. V lost 8 bases and J lost 1; bases outside the gene matches: 4. The CDR3 is 15 amino acids. The CDR3 bases are TGTGCCAGCGGCCGACTAGCGGGGAACACCGGGGAGCTGTTTTTT. Amino acids: CASGRLAGNTGELFF.

V is TRBV15 and J is TRBJ2-7, with TRBD1 matching over 8 bases. Looked up from germline, CDR1 is LNHNV and CDR2 is YYDKDF (reference sequence). The CDR3 is 14 amino acids. V trimming: 3 bases; J trimming: 1 base; junction bases outside the gene matches: 2. The CDR3 region is CATSSRDRSYEQYF. CDR3 DNA: TGTGCCACCAGCAGCCGGGACAGGTCCTACGAGCAGTACTTC.

The chain combines TRBV4-1 with TRBJ1-1; D not certain. V lost 5 bases, J lost 1 base, and 11 bases lay in between. The V gene's germline CDR1 is MGHRA and CDR2 YSYEKL. The CDR3 covers 14 residues. CDR3 nucleotide sequence: TGCGCCAGCAGCTTGGAGGTTCCGAACACTGAAGCTTTCTTT. It is translated as CASSLEVPNTEAFF.

The chain carries TRBV6-5 and TRBJ1-1; TRBD1 might be the D (5 bases). V was pared by 5 bases and J by 1 base, with 14 bases between. CDR1 and CDR2 from the germline V gene are MNHEY and SVGAGI. This CDR3 contains 15 residues. The CDR3 is CASSGRRTSNTEAFF. The CDR3 DNA reads TGTGCCAGCAGTGGGCGGCGGACATCGAACACTGAAGCTTTCTTT.

As for this clone: The same CDR3 also results from other DNA sequences found in this sample. The chain combines TRBV5-1 with TRBJ1-1; D possibly corresponds to TRBD1 (5 bases). CDR1 is SGHRS and CDR2 is YFSETQ in the germline V gene. CDR3 length equals 14 residues. V lost 0 bases and J lost 5, with 11 bases in between. The CDR3 protein is CASSLGGAGTEAFF. The CDR3 region has the DNA TGCGCCAGCAGCTTGGGGGGCGCGGGAACTGAAGCTTTCTTT.

This clone was observed a single time. The gene calls are TRBV11-2 and TRBJ1-2; D is uncertain. CDR3 length: 12 amino acids. V lost 5 bases and J 2 bases, leaving 6 bases between the germline ends. The germline gives CDR1 SGHAT, CDR2 FQNNGV. DNA for the CDR3: TGTGCCAGCAGCCGTGGGAACTATGGCTACACCTTC. Its protein is CASSRGNYGYTF. Full variable domain (rest looked up from reference TRBV11-2 and TRBJ1-2): EAGVAQSPRYKIIEKRQSVAFWCNPISGHATLYWYQQILGQGPKLLIQFQNNGVVDDSQLPKDRFSAERLKGVDSTLKIQPAKLEDSAVYLCASSRGNYGYTFGSGTRLTVV.

V usage is TRBV2 and J usage is TRBJ2-1; 8 bases are shared with TRBD1. The V and J ends lost 7 bases and 6 bases, in that order; junction bases with no gene match: 8. Germline V gene data show CDR1 as SNHLY and CDR2 as FYNNEI. The CDR3 is made up of 14 amino acids. CDR3 region: CASTPRTGINEQFF. Written as DNA, the CDR3 is TGTGCCAGCACGCCTAGGACAGGGATCAATGAGCAGTTCTTC. The complete variable domain, with remaining parts taken from reference TRBV2 and TRBJ2-1, reads EPEVTQTPSHQVTQMGQEVILRCVPISNHLYFYWYRQILGQKVEFLVSFYNNEISEKSEIFDDQFSVERPDGSNFTLKIRSTKLEDSAMYFCASTPRTGINEQFFGPGTRLTVL.

The V gene is TRBV7-2, the J gene TRBJ2-7; 8 nucleotides agree with TRBD1. This CDR3 is built from 14 residues. Germline lookup yields CDR1 SGHTA and CDR2 FQGNSA. J lost 3 bases, V lost 5 bases, and 6 bases had no gene match. The CDR3 DNA follows: TGTGCCAGCAGCCTAGTGGGACAGGACTACGAGCAGTACTTC. It yields the protein CASSLVGQDYEQYF.

The CDR3 DNA reads TGCAGCGTTGCCCTTCGCGGACTAGCGGGAGGGCTCTCCTACGAGCAGTACTTC. It encodes CSVALRGLAGGLSYEQYF. This rearrangement joins TRBV29-1 to TRBJ2-7; 15 positions match TRBD2. CDR1 is SQVTM, CDR2 ANQGSEA, per germline. This CDR3 has 18 amino acids. V lost 4 bases, J lost 0 bases, and 10 bases stayed unmatched.

This chain joins TRBV7-2 and TRBJ1-2, with 10 bases lining up with TRBD1. The germline V gene encodes CDR1 SGHTA and CDR2 FQGNSA. V was pared by 1 base and J by 6 bases, with 11 bases of the junction left unmatched. This CDR3 contains 17 residues. The CDR3 is CASSLVIRDRGSDGYTF. The CDR3 DNA reads TGTGCCAGCAGCTTAGTTATTCGGGACAGGGGCTCGGATGGCTACACCTTC.

This rearrangement joins TRBV29-1 to TRBJ2-7, with 8 bases identical to TRBD1. The CDR3 extends over 12 amino acids. Germline trimming cut 5 bases from V and 2 bases from J; bases unmatched to any gene: 2. CDR1 and CDR2 (germline): SQVTM, ANQGSEA. CDR3 DNA sequence: TGCAGCGTTTCGGACAGGGCCTACGAGCAGTACTTC. Protein: CSVSDRAYEQYF.

This clone was detected once. The V call is TRBV7-2, the J call TRBJ1-4; maybe TRBD1 (6 bases). Looked up from germline, CDR1 is SGHTA and CDR2 is FQGNSA. The CDR3 covers 14 residues. Trimming stripped 6 bases from V and 6 bases from J, with 14 bases between. The CDR3 sequence is CASSSQGFDEKLFF. CDR3 DNA sequence: TGTGCCAGCAGTTCACAGGGTTTTGATGAAAAACTGTTTTTT.

The rearrangement uses TRBV6-6 and TRBJ1-5; D gene unclear. Trimming stripped 5 bases from V and 5 bases from J, with 7 bases between. This CDR3 has 12 amino acids. CDR1 is MNHNY and CDR2 is SVGAGI in the germline V gene (reference sequence). CDR3 region: CASSRPDQPQHF. DNA of the CDR3: TGTGCCAGCAGTCGGCCGGATCAGCCCCAGCATTTT.

This clone was counted a single time. This rearrangement joins TRBV19 to TRBJ2-6; perhaps TRBD1 as D (5 bases). The CDR3 is made up of 14 amino acids. Germline V CDR1 and CDR2: LNHDA, SQIVND (reference sequence). Between the trimmed V and J ends, which lost 5 bases and 5 bases, there was a span of 10 bases. This chain's CDR3 is CASSQDTWANVLTF. The CDR3 nucleotides are TGTGCCAGTAGTCAGGACACTTGGGCCAACGTCCTGACTTTC.

The J gene is TRBJ1-1, the V gene TRBV6-1; 8 bases fit TRBD1. After removal of 7 bases from V and 8 bases from J, the junction contained 9 bases not matched to a gene. CDR1 MNHNS and CDR2 SASEGT come from the germline V gene. The CDR3 totals 13 residues. The CDR3 loop reads CASTLTGGGEAFF. The CDR3 DNA sequence: TGTGCCAGCACCCTAACAGGGGGAGGAGAAGCTTTCTTT.

This chain uses TRBV2 with TRBJ2-7; 10 bases align to TRBD1. The V segment lost 6 bases and the J segment 4 bases; nucleotides outside the gene matches: 9. The CDR3 has 15 residues. The germline V gene has CDR1 SNHLY and CDR2 FYNNEI. DNA for the CDR3: TGTGCCAGCAGCGCCCGGGACAGGGGCCCTTACGAGCAGTACTTC. It is translated as CASSARDRGPYEQYF. Variable domain in full (rest from reference TRBV2 and TRBJ2-7): EPEVTQTPSHQVTQMGQEVILRCVPISNHLYFYWYRQILGQKVEFLVSFYNNEISEKSEIFDDQFSVERPDGSNFTLKIRSTKLEDSAMYFCASSARDRGPYEQYFGPGTRLTVT.

The V call is TRBV30, the J call TRBJ1-1, with a tentative D call TRBD1 (5 bases). Germline V gene lookup returns CDR1 GTSNPN and CDR2 SVGIG (reference sequence). The ends were cut back, 1 base at V and 8 bases at J, with 14 bases in the middle. The CDR3 is 13 residues long. CDR3 nucleotide sequence: TGTGCCTGGAGTGGGGGCCGGACAAGAGAAGCTTTCTTT. Translation gives CAWSGGRTREAFF.